These 20 T cell receptor beta chains originate from one sample sequenced in a study of T cells in Graves' hyperthyroidism and ophthalmopathy. From RNA transcripts, TCR beta CDR3 regions were amplified. The HTBI set primed first-round TCR CDR3 RT-PCR. MiXCR, run by TCRdb on the multiplex PCR reads, gives a single entry per CDR3 protein. The table has hundreds of thousands of distinct CDR3 sequences, about 45% seen once. The sequenced sample was peripheral blood or thyroid tissue (not recorded which). These receptors were taken from an adult man with Graves' disease, either hyperthyroidism or ophthalmopathy (not recorded which).

On this clonotype itself: A much bigger clone sits one base away, suggesting this may be a read error. The chain combines TRBV11-2 with TRBJ1-2, with 7 bases that match TRBD1. Germline trimming cut 4 bases from V and 2 bases from J; bases unmatched to any gene: 1. Germline V CDR1 and CDR2: SGHAT, FQNNGV. CDR3 length equals 13 residues. The DNA of the CDR3 is TGTGCCAGCAGCTGGGACAGAAACTATGGCTACACCTTC. Translated: CASSWDRNYGYTF.

A few counts support this clonotype. V usage is TRBV12-3 or TRBV12-4 and J usage is TRBJ1-2; 9 bases fit TRBD1. CDR3 length: 13 amino acids. The ends lost 5 bases at V and 12 bases at J; junction bases unmatched: 10. The CDR3 is CASSPRTGAPDTF. CDR3 DNA: TGTGCCAGCAGTCCAAGGACAGGGGCCCCCGACACCTTC.

This clonotype was counted between two and nine times. For the CDR3, the DNA is TGTGCCAGCAGCTCAGAAAGGGGCACTGAAGCTTTCTTT. Translating it yields CASSSERGTEAFF. The chain employs TRBV11-2 and TRBJ1-1, with a weak D call TRBD1 (5 bases). Deletions cut 4 bases from V and 4 bases from J, with 10 bases between. The CDR3 has 13 amino acids. CDR1 and CDR2 (germline): SGHAT, FQNNGV.

The J gene is TRBJ1-5, the V gene TRBV2; TRBD1 is a possible D gene (6 bases). Germline loops: CDR1 SNHLY, CDR2 FYNNEI. V lost 7 bases and J lost 4, with 8 bases in between. CDR3 length equals 12 residues. CDR3: CASTQGNQPQHF. In DNA form, the CDR3 reads TGTGCCAGCACTCAGGGGAATCAGCCCCAGCATTTT.

On this clonotype: The CDR3 does not end in the conserved phenylalanine or tryptophan, so this is likely a read error. V usage is TRBV7-2 and J usage is TRBJ1-2, with TRBD1 matching 7 bases. Germline V gene sequence: CDR1 SGHTA, CDR2 FQGNSA. Germline trimming cut 5 bases from V and 3 bases from J; bases unmatched to any gene: 6. This CDR3 is built from 14 residues. In DNA, the CDR3 is TGTGCCAGCAGCAGTGGACAGGCTGACTATGGCTACACCCTC. It codes for CASSSGQADYGYTL.

This clonotype was seen at least ten times. This CDR3 reads CASSQAPDSYQPQHF. The CDR3 DNA is TGCGCCAGCAGCCAAGCGCCGGACAGTTATCAGCCCCAGCATTTT. The chain recombines TRBV4-1 with TRBJ1-5, with TRBD1 as a possible D gene (6 bases). From germline, CDR1 is MGHRA and CDR2 YSYEKL. Trimming removed 1 base at V and 5 bases at J, with 12 bases between. CDR3 length: 15 amino acids.

This clonotype was recorded a few times. This chain links TRBV20-1 with TRBJ1-2; possibly TRBD1 for D (6 bases). CDR1 DFQATT and CDR2 SNEGSKA come from the germline V gene (reference sequence). The CDR3 covers 15 residues. The ends were cut back, 3 bases at V and 0 bases at J, with 14 bases in the middle. The CDR3 bases are TGCAGTGCTAGCGCCGGGGGCGACTCTAACTATGGCTACACCTTC. Translated: CSASAGGDSNYGYTF.

This clonotype has just a few counts. Compared with germline, one end of the junction differs, possibly owing to a read error. The V call is TRBV12-3 or TRBV12-4, the J call TRBJ1-1; TRBD1 agrees at 7 bases. This CDR3 has 14 amino acids. CDR3: CASSEMTGNPEAFF. DNA for the CDR3: TGTGCCAGCAGTGAAATGACAGGGAACCCTGAAGCTTTCTTT.

The chain recombines TRBV11-2 with TRBJ1-5; 7 bases fit TRBD1. Germline V gene sequence: CDR1 SGHAT, CDR2 FQNNGV. CDR3 length: 15 amino acids. V shed 3 bases, J shed 3 bases, and the junction held 5 bases outside the gene matches. CDR3 DNA sequence: TGTGCCAGCAGCTTCGGGACAGCGCCCAATCAGCCCCAGCATTTT. Its protein product is CASSFGTAPNQPQHF.

This chain uses TRBV7-3 with TRBJ2-7; a weak D match, TRBD1 (6 bases). V was pared by 3 bases and J by 2 bases, with 14 bases between. CDR3 size: 15 residues. CDR1 is SGHTA and CDR2 is FQGTGA in the germline V gene. As DNA, the CDR3 is TGTGCCAGCAGCTTGTCTGGGGGCATTGCCTACGAGCAGTACTTC. Protein product: CASSLSGGIAYEQYF. The entire variable domain, with the rest obtained from reference TRBV7-3 and TRBJ2-7, is as follows: GAGVSQTPSNKVTEKGKYVELRCDPISGHTALYWYRQSLGQGPEFLIYFQGTGAADDSGLPNDRFFAVRPEGSVSTLKIQRTERGDSAVYLCASSLSGGIAYEQYFGPGTRLTVT.

The genes are TRBV9 and TRBJ1-1; 8 nucleotides line up with TRBD1. J lost 1 base, V lost 3 bases, and 17 bases had no gene match. In germline, CDR1 is SGDLS, CDR2 YYNGEE. The CDR3 is 19 amino acids. CDR3 nucleotide sequence: TGTGCCAGCAGCGACCGGGACAGGTTGTATTCGGTTAGGAACACTGAAGCTTTCTTT. This gives the protein CASSDRDRLYSVRNTEAFF.

The chain links TRBV2 to TRBJ1-5; unclear D gene. V gave up 5 bases and J gave up 2 bases, with 13 bases separating them. There are 15 residues in the CDR3. Germline-derived CDR1 and CDR2 are SNHLY and FYNNEI. CDR3 amino acids: CASSYLQRGNQPQHF. CDR3 DNA: TGTGCCAGCAGTTACTTACAGAGGGGCAATCAGCCCCAGCATTTT. The full variable domain, completed using reference TRBV2 and TRBJ1-5, is EPEVTQTPSHQVTQMGQEVILRCVPISNHLYFYWYRQILGQKVEFLVSFYNNEISEKSEIFDDQFSVERPDGSNFTLKIRSTKLEDSAMYFCASSYLQRGNQPQHFGDGTRLSIL.

This clonotype was seen a handful of times. The chain joins TRBV19 to TRBJ1-4; tentatively, D is TRBD1 (5 bases). The CDR3 is made up of 15 amino acids. V lost 2 bases, J lost 8 bases, and 15 bases lay in between. Germline lookup yields CDR1 LNHDA and CDR2 SQIVND (reference sequence). The CDR3 loop is CASSIQGGGGEKLFF. DNA of the CDR3: TGTGCCAGTAGTATACAGGGAGGCGGAGGGGAAAAACTGTTTTTT. Looking up the rest from reference TRBV19 and TRBJ1-4 gives the full variable domain: DGGITQSPKYLFRKEGQNVTLSCEQNLNHDAMYWYRQDPGQGLRLIYYSQIVNDFQKGDIAEGYSVSREKKESFPLTVTSAQKNPTAFYLCASSIQGGGGEKLFFGSGTQLSVL.

In this sample, this clonotype turned up a few times. The chain is built from TRBV7-8 and TRBJ2-7; TRBD2 is a possible D gene (7 bases). Trimming took 5 bases from V and 6 from J, leaving 23 bases between them. This CDR3 is built from 16 residues. From germline, CDR1 is SGHVS and CDR2 FQNEAQ. CDR3 coding DNA: TGTGCCAGCAGCCCCCAACGTCGGGGCGGGGGCCGCGAGCAGTACTTC. This sequence encodes CASSPQRRGGGREQYF.

The table lists this clonotype with a count of one. The chain combines TRBV9 with TRBJ1-1; possibly TRBD1 for D (6 bases). The germline CDR1 and CDR2 sequences are SGDLS and YYNGEE. Deletions cut 4 bases from V and 3 bases from J, with 22 bases between. The CDR3 sequence is 17 residues long. In DNA form, the CDR3 reads TGTGCCAGCAGCCAAGGTTTGGGGGGGGCGGGAGACACTGAAGCTTTCTTT. Its translation is CASSQGLGGAGDTEAFF.

CDR3 in amino acids: CAWSVGGSGNTIYF. CDR3 nucleotides: TGTGCCTGGAGTGTCGGCGGCTCTGGAAACACCATATATTTT. The chain carries TRBV30 and TRBJ1-3; no firm D call. This CDR3 has 14 residues. Trimming took off 0 bases at V and 0 bases at J, with 6 bases between the two ends. Looked up from germline, CDR1 is GTSNPN and CDR2 is SVGIG (reference sequence). The variable domain in full, completed from reference TRBV30 and TRBJ1-3, reads SQTIHQWPATLVQPVGSPLSLECTVEGTSNPNLYWYRQAAGRGLQLLFYSVGIGQISSEVPQNLSASRPQDRQFILSSKKLLLSDSGFYLCAWSVGGSGNTIYFGEGSWLTVV.

V usage is TRBV6-1 and J usage is TRBJ1-2, with TRBD1 matching over 9 bases. Germline V gives CDR1 MNHNS, CDR2 SASEGT. The ends lost 5 bases at V and 7 bases at J; junction bases unmatched: 8. CDR3 length equals 14 residues. Here the CDR3 DNA reads TGTGCCAGCAGTAAGGACAGGGGTCTGGGTGGCTACACCTTC. The encoded protein is CASSKDRGLGGYTF.

This clonotype showed up just a few times. V usage is TRBV5-1 and J usage is TRBJ1-1; D remains unclear. Germline values: CDR1 SGHRS, CDR2 YFSETQ. V was cut by 4 bases and J by 6 bases, with 13 bases left in between. The CDR3 has 13 amino acids. The DNA for the CDR3 is TGCGCCAGCAGCGAATCGGTCCTTGCTGAAGCTTTCTTT. Translating gives CASSESVLAEAFF. The full variable domain, completed using reference TRBV5-1 and TRBJ1-1, is KAGVTQTPRYLIKTRGQQVTLSCSPISGHRSVSWYQQTPGQGLQFLFEYFSETQRNKGNFPGRFSGRQFSNSRSEMNVSTLELGDSALYLCASSESVLAEAFFGQGTRLTVV.

CDR3 sequence reads: CASSGTGYGNTGELFF. CDR3 bases: TGTGCCAGCAGTGGAACAGGGTACGGAAACACCGGGGAGCTGTTTTTT. The rearrangement joins TRBV2 to TRBJ2-2, with D perhaps TRBD1 (6 bases). The germline V gene encodes CDR1 SNHLY and CDR2 FYNNEI. The CDR3 runs to 16 residues. Trimming pared 4 bases from V and 2 bases from J, leaving 14 bases between. The whole variable domain, remainder taken from reference TRBV2 and TRBJ2-2, is EPEVTQTPSHQVTQMGQEVILRCVPISNHLYFYWYRQILGQKVEFLVSFYNNEISEKSEIFDDQFSVERPDGSNFTLKIRSTKLEDSAMYFCASSGTGYGNTGELFFGEGSRLTVL.

The V and J genes are TRBV5-1 and TRBJ1-4; a possible D gene is TRBD1 (5 bases). Trimming pared 2 bases from V and 8 bases from J, leaving 16 bases between. Per germline, CDR1 SGHRS and CDR2 YFSETQ. There are 15 residues in the CDR3. The CDR3 DNA sequence: TGCGCCAGCAGCTTAGGATGGTTAGGGACCGAAAAACTGTTTTTT. Encoded protein: CASSLGWLGTEKLFF.